This TCR beta chain was captured in a study of blood T cell repertoires in COVID-19. Turning to the study itself: Both acute and convalescent COVID-19 samples were obtained from the United States, Italy and Spain. PBMCs, B-cell-depleted T cells, or T cells provided the cDNA or gDNA that made up the material.

CDR3 length equals 14 residues. Trimming pared 2 bases from V and 6 bases from J, leaving 13 bases between. Germline V lookup: CDR1 SGHTA, CDR2 FQGNSA. Those enrolled in Seattle joined during active infection and were followed longitudinally afterward. Per the original data handling: It was from reference gene primer amplification that nucleated cell counts were estimated. Produced via immunoSEQ multiplex PCR; TCRdb's table is partial and in-frame only. V and J calls and clone size follow that table, whereas D and trimming were derived from the DNA. The sample lists some 370,000 clones, about 90% seen once, with over 9.5% in the top ten.

The chain uses TRBV7-2 and TRBJ1-1; D might be TRBD1 (6 bases). Sequencing was done on a sample of peripheral blood. The sequence was collected from a woman under 40 with COVID-19, enrolled during active disease. Written as DNA, the CDR3 is TGTGCCAGCAGCTTACGGAGTGGACAGCCTGAAGCTTTCTTT. Translating gives CASSLRSGQPEAFF.